These 20 T cell receptor beta chains were sequenced from one sample in a study of human T cells and chemical hapten exposure. The authors' total RNA extraction used unfractionated whole blood. MiXCR was run by TCRdb on the 5' RACE reads, yielding one entry per CDR3 protein. Here the sample spans roughly 120,000 distinct CDR3 sequences, approximately 19% being singletons. The receptors stem from a human donor in good health.

The sample holds a few counts of this clonotype. V gene TRBV30 combines with J gene TRBJ1-3; D not certain. Trimming removed 4 bases from V and 7 bases from J, with 11 bases in between. Germline V gene sequence: CDR1 GTSNPN, CDR2 SVGIG (reference sequence). The CDR3 is 12 amino acids. Here the CDR3 reads CAWISLGNTIYF. CDR3 in DNA: TGTGCCTGGATCTCCCTAGGGAACACCATATATTTT.

In its sample, this clonotype was seen many times. The chain has TRBV27 and TRBJ2-3; 7 bases align to TRBD1. Germline values: CDR1 MNHEY, CDR2 SMNVEV (reference sequence). CDR3 size: 14 residues. The V gene end was trimmed by 2 bases and the J gene end by 1 base; junction bases not matched to a gene: 0. The CDR3 coding sequence is TGTGCCAGCAGTTTAGGACAGGGCACAGATACGCAGTATTTT. This codes for CASSLGQGTDTQYF.

V usage is TRBV29-1 and J usage is TRBJ2-5; no reliable D call. Germline loops: CDR1 SQVTM, CDR2 ANQGSEA. This CDR3 comprises 12 residues. V was trimmed by 3 bases and J by 7 bases, leaving 12 bases between them. CDR3 bases: TGCAGCGTTGATTTGGCACGGGCGACCCAGTACTTC. This gives the protein CSVDLARATQYF.

This clonotype appeared a few times. The gene calls are TRBV6-5 and TRBJ1-1; TRBD1 matches 8 bases. CDR1 is MNHEY and CDR2 is SVGAGI in the germline V gene. J was trimmed by 6 bases and V by 7 bases; bases with no gene match: 7. The CDR3 is 13 residues long. The CDR3 region is CASKDRGRAEAFF. The CDR3 bases are TGTGCCAGCAAAGACAGGGGCCGGGCTGAAGCTTTCTTT.

This clonotype was counted between two and nine times. The chain couples TRBV6-1 to TRBJ2-7, with D tentatively TRBD2 (5 bases). With 0 bases removed from V and 3 bases from J, the gap between germline ends came to 9 bases. This CDR3 spans 14 amino acids. The germline V gene has CDR1 MNHNS and CDR2 SASEGT. Here the CDR3 reads CASSEALRGYEQYF. DNA of the CDR3: TGTGCCAGCAGTGAAGCGCTTCGGGGCTACGAGCAGTACTTC.

V and J are TRBV20-1 and TRBJ1-4, with TRBD1 as a possible D gene (5 bases). This CDR3 spans 13 amino acids. Trimming took 5 bases from V and 10 from J, leaving 17 bases between them. Germline CDR1 is DFQATT and CDR2 is SNEGSKA (reference sequence). CDR3 region: CSAVGAGRGKLFF. CDR3 bases: TGCAGTGCTGTTGGGGCAGGGCGGGGAAAACTGTTTTTT.

This clonotype was counted only a few times. The J gene is TRBJ1-2, the V gene TRBV9; 9 bases match TRBD1. V lost 0 bases to trimming and J lost 3 bases; unmatched junction nucleotides: 3. This CDR3 contains 15 residues. Germline values: CDR1 SGDLS, CDR2 YYNGEE. This CDR3 is CASSVVGQGYYGYTF. The CDR3 coding sequence is TGTGCCAGCAGCGTAGTGGGACAGGGCTACTATGGCTACACCTTC.

The CDR3, as DNA: TGTGCCAGCAGCTTAGGGGGGACCTTTTCCCTCCACTTT. Protein product: CASSLGGTFSLHF. The gene calls are TRBV7-9 and TRBJ1-6; a weak D match, TRBD1 (5 bases). V lost 1 base, J lost 14 bases, and 12 bases lay in between. Germline CDR1 is SEHNR and CDR2 is FQNEAQ (reference sequence). The CDR3 sequence is 13 residues long.

Here the CDR3 DNA reads TGTGCCAGCAGCCGGGGGTATGACGAGCAGTACTTC. This gives the protein CASSRGYDEQYF. The genes are TRBV12-3 or TRBV12-4 and TRBJ2-7, with D possibly being TRBD2 (6 bases). The CDR3 has 12 residues. Trimming cost V 6 bases and J 5 bases, with 11 bases left between them.

This chain's CDR3 is CASSLAQDLGVDNEQFF. The CDR3 DNA follows: TGTGCCAGCAGTTTAGCTCAAGATCTAGGAGTGGACAATGAGCAGTTCTTC. V gene TRBV28 combines with J gene TRBJ2-1; D unclear. The CDR3 is 17 amino acids. The germline CDR1 and CDR2 sequences are MDHEN and SYDVKM. Between the trimmed V and J ends, which lost 2 bases and 5 bases, there was a span of 19 bases.

Relative to its sample, this clonotype is medium-sized. This chain joins TRBV28 and TRBJ1-1; TRBD1 agrees at 7 bases. The J segment lost 2 bases and the V segment lost 5 bases, leaving 8 bases of the junction unmatched. The CDR3 contains 15 residues. In germline, CDR1 is MDHEN, CDR2 SYDVKM. CDR3 protein: CASSDTGVPNTEAFF. Here the CDR3 DNA reads TGTGCCAGCAGTGATACAGGGGTACCCAACACTGAAGCTTTCTTT.

The rearrangement uses TRBV19 and TRBJ2-1; the match to TRBD1 covers 7 bases. The CDR3 is made up of 15 amino acids. The germline V gene has CDR1 LNHDA and CDR2 SQIVND (reference sequence). V shed 6 bases, J shed 6 bases, and the junction held 11 bases outside the gene matches. CDR3 region: CASRFQETGFNEQFF. For the CDR3, the DNA is TGTGCCAGTAGATTTCAGGAGACAGGGTTCAATGAGCAGTTCTTC.

DNA of the CDR3: TGTGCCAGCAGCAAGGCGGACAAGAGCTCCTACAATGAGCAGTTCTTC. Translating it yields CASSKADKSSYNEQFF. This chain connects TRBV28 to TRBJ2-1, with D maybe TRBD1 (5 bases). This CDR3 comprises 16 residues. V lost 6 bases to trimming and J lost 0 bases, with 15 bases between them. Germline CDR1 reads MDHEN; CDR2 reads SYDVKM.

This clonotype was seen ten or more times. CDR3 residues: CASSYANNEQFF. The CDR3 nucleotides are TGCGCCAGCAGCTACGCCAACAATGAGCAGTTCTTC. The V gene is TRBV5-1, the J gene TRBJ2-1, with D unclear. Germline V gives CDR1 SGHRS, CDR2 YFSETQ. The CDR3 spans 12 residues. Trimming left V 3 bases short and J 5 bases short, with 6 bases between.

J is TRBJ2-1 and V is TRBV24-1; D not certain. V was trimmed by 5 bases and J by 7 bases, leaving 14 bases between them. This CDR3 spans 14 amino acids. Germline CDR1 and CDR2: KGHDR and SFDVKD. The CDR3 loop is CATSAPWKGNEQFF. As DNA, the CDR3 is TGTGCCACCAGTGCCCCCTGGAAGGGAAATGAGCAGTTCTTC.

The rearrangement uses TRBV4-1 and TRBJ2-7; the D is unclear. CDR1 MGHRA and CDR2 YSYEKL come from the germline V gene. V was trimmed by 7 bases and J by 1 base, leaving 14 bases between them. CDR3 length equals 14 residues. The DNA for the CDR3 is TGCGCCAGCAAGCCTACAGTCCCTTCCTACGAGCAGTACTTC. Translated, it gives CASKPTVPSYEQYF.

This clonotype has only a few counts. The V call is TRBV27, the J call TRBJ2-5, with TRBD2 matching over 7 bases. Looked up from germline, CDR1 is MNHEY and CDR2 is SMNVEV (reference sequence). With V trimmed by 6 bases and J by 1 base, 14 bases remained unmatched. There are 17 residues in the CDR3. CDR3 sequence: CASRRGGEGIPQETQYF. In DNA form, the CDR3 reads TGTGCCAGCAGAAGGGGCGGGGAGGGCATTCCCCAAGAGACCCAGTACTTC.

This clonotype was found a few times. This chain uses TRBV2 with TRBJ2-1, with TRBD2 matching over 7 bases. J was trimmed by 12 bases and V by 2 bases; bases with no gene match: 4. CDR3 length: 12 amino acids. From germline, CDR1 is SNHLY and CDR2 FYNNEI. CDR3 DNA: TGTGCCAGCAGTGAAATGGGCGGGAGGCAGTTCTTC. Translation: CASSEMGGRQFF.

This chain uses TRBV2 with TRBJ2-7; D is unclear. In germline, CDR1 is SNHLY, CDR2 FYNNEI. The CDR3 is 11 residues long. V gave up 5 bases and J gave up 6 bases, with 8 bases separating them. CDR3 loop: CASSQPSEQYF. The CDR3 DNA reads as TGTGCCAGCAGTCAACCCTCCGAGCAGTACTTC.

The chain joins TRBV7-6 to TRBJ2-1, with D perhaps given as TRBD1 or TRBD2 (5 bases each). The CDR3 totals 15 residues. Trimming shortened V by 5 bases and J by 7 bases, and 18 bases separated the two germline ends. The germline CDR1 and CDR2 sequences are SGHVS and FNYEAQ. The CDR3: CASSPQWGKGNEQFF. The CDR3 nucleotides read TGTGCCAGCAGCCCCCAATGGGGGAAGGGAAATGAGCAGTTCTTC.